The entry that follows covers one TCR beta chain sequence. Its matching antigen is unknown. These data belong to a study of naive and memory T cell subsets. General observations from the study: A few larger clonotypes appeared in naive repertoires, especially CD8, possibly memory cells re-expressing CD45RA. Over 85% of naive TCR sequences appeared only once after error correction, unlike memory subsets. The power law exponent of TCR abundance differed between naive and memory cells.

The germline V gene encodes CDR1 MNHNS and CDR2 SASEGT. This CDR3 spans 16 amino acids. V shed 4 bases, J shed 2 bases, and the junction held 9 bases outside the gene matches. Both TRBC1 and TRBC2 were covered by a beta constant-region primer of two equimolar oligonucleotides. Ligated cDNA was amplified by four rounds of PCR with nested alpha and beta constant-region primers and SP2. Using its own MiXCR run on the UMI-ligation and nested PCR reads, TCRdb lists one record per CDR3 protein. The profile shows approximately 90,000 distinct CDR3 sequences, 10% to 12% of them singletons. The chain employs TRBV6-1 and TRBJ2-3, with 7 bases identical to TRBD2. The sequenced sample consisted of naive CD4+ T cells from blood. The receptor was derived from a human donor in good health. CDR3 protein: CASSVSSGLLTDTQYF. The CDR3, as DNA: TGTGCCAGCAGTGTTTCTAGCGGTCTACTCACAGATACGCAGTATTTT.